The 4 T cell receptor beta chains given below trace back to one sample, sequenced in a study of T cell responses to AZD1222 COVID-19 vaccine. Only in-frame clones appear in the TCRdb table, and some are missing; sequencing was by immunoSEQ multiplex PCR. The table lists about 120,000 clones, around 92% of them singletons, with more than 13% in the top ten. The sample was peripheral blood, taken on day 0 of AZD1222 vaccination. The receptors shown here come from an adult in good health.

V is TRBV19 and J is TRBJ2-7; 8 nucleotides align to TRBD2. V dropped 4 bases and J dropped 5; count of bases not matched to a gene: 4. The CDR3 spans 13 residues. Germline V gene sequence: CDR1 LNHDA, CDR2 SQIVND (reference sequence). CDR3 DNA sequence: TGTGCCAGTAGTACTCGGACTAGCAACGAGCAGTACTTC. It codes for CASSTRTSNEQYF.

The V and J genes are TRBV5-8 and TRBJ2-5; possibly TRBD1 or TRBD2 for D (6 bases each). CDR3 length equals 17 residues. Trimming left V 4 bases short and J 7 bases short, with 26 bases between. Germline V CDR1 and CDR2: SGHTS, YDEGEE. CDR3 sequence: CASSPSGGGGPSRTQYF. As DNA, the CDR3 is TGTGCCAGCAGCCCGTCCGGGGGTGGGGGCCCCTCTAGGACCCAGTACTTC.

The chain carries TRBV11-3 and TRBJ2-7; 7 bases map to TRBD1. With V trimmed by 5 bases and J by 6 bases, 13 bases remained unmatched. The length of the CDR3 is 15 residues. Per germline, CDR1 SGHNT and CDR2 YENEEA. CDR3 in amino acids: CASSQGPRTGAEQYF. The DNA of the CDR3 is TGTGCCAGCAGCCAAGGCCCCAGGACAGGCGCCGAGCAGTACTTC.

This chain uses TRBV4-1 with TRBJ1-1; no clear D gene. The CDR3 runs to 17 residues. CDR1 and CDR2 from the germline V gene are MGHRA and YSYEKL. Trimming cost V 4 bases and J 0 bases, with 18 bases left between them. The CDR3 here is CASSRAGLVALNTEAFF. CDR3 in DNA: TGCGCCAGCAGCCGGGCCGGCCTAGTTGCCCTGAACACTGAAGCTTTCTTT.